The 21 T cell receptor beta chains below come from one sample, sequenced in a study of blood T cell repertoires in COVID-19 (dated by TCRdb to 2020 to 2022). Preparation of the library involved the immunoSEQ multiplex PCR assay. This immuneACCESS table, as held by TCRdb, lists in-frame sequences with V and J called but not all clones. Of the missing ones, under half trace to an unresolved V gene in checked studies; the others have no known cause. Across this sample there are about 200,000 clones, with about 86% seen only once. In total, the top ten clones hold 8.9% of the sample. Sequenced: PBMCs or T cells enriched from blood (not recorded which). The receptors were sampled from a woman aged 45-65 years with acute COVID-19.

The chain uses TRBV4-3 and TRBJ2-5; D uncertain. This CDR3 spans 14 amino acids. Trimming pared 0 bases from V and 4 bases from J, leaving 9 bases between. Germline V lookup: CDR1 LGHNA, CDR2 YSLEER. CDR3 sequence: CASSQDLARETQYF. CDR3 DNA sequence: TGCGCCAGCAGCCAAGATTTAGCTCGAGAGACCCAGTACTTC.

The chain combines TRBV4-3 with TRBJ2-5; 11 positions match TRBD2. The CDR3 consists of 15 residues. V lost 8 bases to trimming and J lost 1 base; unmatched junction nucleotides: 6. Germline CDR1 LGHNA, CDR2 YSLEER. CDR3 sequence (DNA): TGCGCCAGCGCCGGGACTAGCGGAAGCCAAGAGACCCAGTACTTC. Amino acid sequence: CASAGTSGSQETQYF.

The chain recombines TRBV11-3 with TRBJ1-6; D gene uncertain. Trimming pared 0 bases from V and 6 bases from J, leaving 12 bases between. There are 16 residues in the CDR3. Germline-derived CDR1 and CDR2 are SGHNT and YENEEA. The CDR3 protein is CASSLDRQVPNSPLHF. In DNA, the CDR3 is TGTGCCAGCAGCTTAGATAGGCAGGTCCCTAATTCACCCCTCCACTTT. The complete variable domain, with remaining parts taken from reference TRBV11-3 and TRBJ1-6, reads EAGVVQSPRYKIIEKKQPVAFWCNPISGHNTLYWYLQNLGQGPELLIRYENEEAVDDSQLPKDRFSAERLKGVDSTLKIQPAELGDSAVYLCASSLDRQVPNSPLHFGNGTRLTVT.

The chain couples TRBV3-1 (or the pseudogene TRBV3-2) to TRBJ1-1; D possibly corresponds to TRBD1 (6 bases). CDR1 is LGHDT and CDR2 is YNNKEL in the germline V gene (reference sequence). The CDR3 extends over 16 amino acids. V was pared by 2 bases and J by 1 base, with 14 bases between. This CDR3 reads CASSQTSLRGNTEAFF. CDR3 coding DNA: TGTGCCAGCAGCCAAACGAGCCTCAGGGGGAACACTGAAGCTTTCTTT.

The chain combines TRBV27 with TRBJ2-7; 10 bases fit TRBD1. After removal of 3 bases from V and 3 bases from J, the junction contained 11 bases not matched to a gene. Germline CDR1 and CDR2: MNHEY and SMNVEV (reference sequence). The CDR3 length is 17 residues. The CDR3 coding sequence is TGTGCCAGCAGTTTCAAGTATGGGACAGGGGTCCACTACGAGCAGTACTTC. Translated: CASSFKYGTGVHYEQYF.

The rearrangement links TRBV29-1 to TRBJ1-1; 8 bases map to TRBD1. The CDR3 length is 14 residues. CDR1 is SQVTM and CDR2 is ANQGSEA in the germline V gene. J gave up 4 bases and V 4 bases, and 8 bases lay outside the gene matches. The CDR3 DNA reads TGCAGCGTTGGTCAGACAGGGGTGTTCACTGAAGCTTTCTTT. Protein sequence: CSVGQTGVFTEAFF.

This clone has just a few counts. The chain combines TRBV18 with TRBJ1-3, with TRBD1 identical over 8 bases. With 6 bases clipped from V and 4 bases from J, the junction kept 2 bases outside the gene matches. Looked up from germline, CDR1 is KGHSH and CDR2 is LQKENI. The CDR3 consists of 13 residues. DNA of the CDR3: TGTGCCAGCTCGACAGGGGAAGGAAACACCATATATTTT. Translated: CASSTGEGNTIYF.

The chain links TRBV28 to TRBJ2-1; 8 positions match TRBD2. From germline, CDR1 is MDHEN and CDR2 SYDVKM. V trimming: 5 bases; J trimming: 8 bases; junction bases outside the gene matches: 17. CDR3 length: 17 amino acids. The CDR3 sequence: CASSLQSLSGARHEQFF. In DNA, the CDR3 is TGTGCCAGCAGTCTCCAATCCCTTAGCGGGGCGAGACATGAGCAGTTCTTC.

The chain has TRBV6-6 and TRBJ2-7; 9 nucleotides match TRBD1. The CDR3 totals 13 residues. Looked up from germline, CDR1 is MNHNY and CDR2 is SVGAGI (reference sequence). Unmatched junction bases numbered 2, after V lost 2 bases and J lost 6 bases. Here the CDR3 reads CASSYGTGFEQYF. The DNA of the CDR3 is TGTGCCAGCAGTTACGGGACAGGGTTCGAGCAGTACTTC.

The chain's CDR3 is CASSLSGQMYNEQFF. As DNA, the CDR3 is TGCGCCAGCAGCTTATCGGGACAGATGTACAATGAGCAGTTCTTC. This chain uses TRBV5-1 with TRBJ2-1; 7 nucleotides align to TRBD1. V was clipped by 2 bases and J by 4 bases; unmatched bases: 6. This CDR3 contains 15 residues. Germline-derived CDR1 and CDR2 are SGHRS and YFSETQ.

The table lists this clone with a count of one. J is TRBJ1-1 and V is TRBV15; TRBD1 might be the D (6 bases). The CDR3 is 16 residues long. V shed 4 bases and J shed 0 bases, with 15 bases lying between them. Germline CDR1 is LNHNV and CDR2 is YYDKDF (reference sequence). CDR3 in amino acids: CATSTEAQGLNTEAFF. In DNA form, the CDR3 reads TGTGCCACCAGCACCGAAGCACAGGGCCTGAACACTGAAGCTTTCTTT. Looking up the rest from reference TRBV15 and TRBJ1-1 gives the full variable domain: DAMVIQNPRYQVTQFGKPVTLSCSQTLNHNVMYWYQQKSSQAPKLLFHYYDKDFNNEADTPDNFQSRRPNTSFCFLDIRSPGLGDTAMYLCATSTEAQGLNTEAFFGQGTRLTVV.

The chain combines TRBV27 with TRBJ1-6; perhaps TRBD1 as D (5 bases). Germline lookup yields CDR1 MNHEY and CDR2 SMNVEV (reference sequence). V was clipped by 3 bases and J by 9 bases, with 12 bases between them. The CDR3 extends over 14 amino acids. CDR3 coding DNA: TGTGCCAGCAGTTTCGGGGGGTTGGGTTCACCCCTCCACTTT. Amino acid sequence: CASSFGGLGSPLHF.

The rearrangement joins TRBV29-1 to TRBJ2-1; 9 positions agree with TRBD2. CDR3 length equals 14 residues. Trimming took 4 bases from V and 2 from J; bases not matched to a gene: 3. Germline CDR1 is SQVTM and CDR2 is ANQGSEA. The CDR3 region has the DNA TGCAGCGTTGCCAGCGGGGGGACCTACAATGAGCAGTTCTTC. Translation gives CSVASGGTYNEQFF.

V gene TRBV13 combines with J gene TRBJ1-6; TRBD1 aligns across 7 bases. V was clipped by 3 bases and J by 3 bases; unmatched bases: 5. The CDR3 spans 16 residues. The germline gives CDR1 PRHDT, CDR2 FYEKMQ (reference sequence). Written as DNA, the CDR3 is TGTGCCAGCAGCTTTTCTCAGGGGGGCTATAATTCACCCCTCCACTTT. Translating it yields CASSFSQGGYNSPLHF.

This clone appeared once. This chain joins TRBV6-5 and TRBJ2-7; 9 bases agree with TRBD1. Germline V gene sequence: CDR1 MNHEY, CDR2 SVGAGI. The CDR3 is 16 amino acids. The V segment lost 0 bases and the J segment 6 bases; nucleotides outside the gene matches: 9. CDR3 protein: CASSYSTFGTGREQYF. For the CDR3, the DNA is TGTGCCAGCAGTTACTCGACTTTCGGGACAGGGCGCGAGCAGTACTTC.

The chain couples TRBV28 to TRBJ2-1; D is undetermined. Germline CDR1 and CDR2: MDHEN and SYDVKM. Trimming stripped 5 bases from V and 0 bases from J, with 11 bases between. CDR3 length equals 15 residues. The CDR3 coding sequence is TGTGCCAGCAGTCGTCGACTTAGCTCCTACAATGAGCAGTTCTTC. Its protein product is CASSRRLSSYNEQFF.

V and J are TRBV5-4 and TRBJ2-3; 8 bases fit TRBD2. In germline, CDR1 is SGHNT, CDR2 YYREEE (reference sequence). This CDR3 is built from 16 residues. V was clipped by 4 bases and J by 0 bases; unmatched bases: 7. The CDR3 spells CASSTTSGTSTDTQYF. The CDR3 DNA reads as TGTGCCAGCAGCACTACTAGCGGTACTAGCACAGATACGCAGTATTTT. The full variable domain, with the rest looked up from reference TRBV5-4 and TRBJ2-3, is ETGVTQSPTHLIKTRGQQVTLRCSSQSGHNTVSWYQQALGQGPQFIFQYYREEENGRGNFPPRFSGLQFPNYSSELNVNALELDDSALYLCASSTTSGTSTDTQYFGPGTRLTVL.

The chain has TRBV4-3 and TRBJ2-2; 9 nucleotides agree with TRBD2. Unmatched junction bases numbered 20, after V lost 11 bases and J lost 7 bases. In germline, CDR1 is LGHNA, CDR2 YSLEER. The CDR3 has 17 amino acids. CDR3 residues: CARRRAWGGGAGGELFF. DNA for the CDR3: TGCGCCCGCCGCCGCGCGTGGGGCGGGGGGGCCGGCGGGGAGCTGTTTTTT.

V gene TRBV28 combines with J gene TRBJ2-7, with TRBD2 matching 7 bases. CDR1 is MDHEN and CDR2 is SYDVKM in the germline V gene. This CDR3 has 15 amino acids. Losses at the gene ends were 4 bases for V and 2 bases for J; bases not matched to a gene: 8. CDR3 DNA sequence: TGTGCCAGCAGTTCAACCCCGGGGGGAGCCTACGAGCAGTACTTC. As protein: CASSSTPGGAYEQYF. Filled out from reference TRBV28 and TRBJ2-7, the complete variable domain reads DVKVTQSSRYLVKRTGEKVFLECVQDMDHENMFWYRQDPGLGLRLIYFSYDVKMKEKGDIPEGYSVSREKKERFSLILESASTNQTSMYLCASSSTPGGAYEQYFGPGTRLTVT.

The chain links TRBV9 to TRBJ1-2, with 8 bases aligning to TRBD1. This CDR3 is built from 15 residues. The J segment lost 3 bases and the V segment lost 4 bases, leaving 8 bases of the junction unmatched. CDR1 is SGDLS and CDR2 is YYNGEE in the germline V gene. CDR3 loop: CASSQPGGPDYGYTF. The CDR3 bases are TGTGCCAGCAGCCAACCAGGGGGCCCCGACTATGGCTACACCTTC.

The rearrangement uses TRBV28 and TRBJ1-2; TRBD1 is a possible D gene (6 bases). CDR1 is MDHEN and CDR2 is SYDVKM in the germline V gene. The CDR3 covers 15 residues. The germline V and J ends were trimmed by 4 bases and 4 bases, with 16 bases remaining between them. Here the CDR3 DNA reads TGTGCCAGCAGTTCTCCCCCAGGGGCAGGCTATGGCTACACCTTC. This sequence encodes CASSSPPGAGYGYTF.